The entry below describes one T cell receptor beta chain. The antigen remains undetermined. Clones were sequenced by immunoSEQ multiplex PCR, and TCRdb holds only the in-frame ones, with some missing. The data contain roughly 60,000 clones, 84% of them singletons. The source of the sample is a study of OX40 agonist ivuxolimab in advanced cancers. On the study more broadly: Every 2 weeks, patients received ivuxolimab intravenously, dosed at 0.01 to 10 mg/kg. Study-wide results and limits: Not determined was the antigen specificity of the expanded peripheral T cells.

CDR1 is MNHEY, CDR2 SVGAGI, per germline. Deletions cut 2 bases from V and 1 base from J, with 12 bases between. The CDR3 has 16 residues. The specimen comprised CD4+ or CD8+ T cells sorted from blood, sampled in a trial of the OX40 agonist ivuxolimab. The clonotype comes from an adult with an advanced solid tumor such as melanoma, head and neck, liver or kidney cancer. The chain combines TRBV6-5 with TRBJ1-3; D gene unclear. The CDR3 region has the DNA TGTGCCAGCAGTTACAGGGCCGTTTGGTCTGGAAACACCATATATTTT. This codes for CASSYRAVWSGNTIYF.